The clone carrying this T cell receptor (beta chain) was counted between two and nine times. The germline CDR1 and CDR2 sequences are DFQATT and SNEGSKA (reference sequence). The CDR3 is 14 residues long. V lost 5 bases to trimming and J lost 6 bases, with 17 bases between them. TCRbeta library preparation incorporated unique molecular identifiers. MiXCR, applied by TCRdb to the PCR reads, yields one record per CDR3 protein. The sample has fewer than 750,000 distinct CDR3 sequences, over 25% seen once. The sample comes from a study of T-cell reconstitution after alpha-beta-depleted transplantation in children.

The material was PBMCs, obtained before TCRalphabeta/CD19-depleted stem cell transplant. This sequence originates from a boy under two years old with Wiskott-Aldrich syndrome, due to receive a stem cell transplant. The genes are TRBV20-1 and TRBJ2-1; D ambiguous. CDR3 amino acids: CSAPRIRPLNEQFF. The CDR3 coding sequence is TGCAGTGCTCCTCGGATCCGACCTCTCAATGAGCAGTTCTTC.